Sequencing of this TCR beta chain was carried out in a study of cytomegalovirus exposure and HLA in healthy donors. Germline V gene lookup returns CDR1 SEHNR and CDR2 FQNEAQ (reference sequence). This CDR3 has 16 residues. Deletions cut 5 bases from V and 8 bases from J, with 22 bases between. The PCR used 60 Vbeta and 13 Jbeta primers. Using immunoSEQ multiplex PCR, the repertoire was profiled, and TCRdb retains in-frame clones only, with some absent. Of around 200,000 clones in the sample, over 75% were seen once. In its sample, this clone was seen once. No antigen is known for it. Study findings and constraints: CMV serostatus was the only recorded immune exposure for donors. Earlier analysis found most TCR beta V segments productive about 90% or about 30% of the time. HLA restriction was apparent for most CMV-associated TCR beta chains in a later analysis. A later analysis reported that several of the most significant clusters appeared to be linked to common viral pathogens, among them Epstein-Barr virus.

The specimen sequenced was PBMCs. The receptor was isolated from a girl aged 2-15 years in good health and CMV-seronegative. J is TRBJ2-1 and V is TRBV7-9; weak D call: TRBD1 (5 bases). This CDR3 is CASSPKIGDRRDEQFF. CDR3 in DNA: TGTGCCAGCAGCCCAAAGATAGGGGATAGACGGGATGAGCAGTTCTTC. The complete variable domain, with remaining parts taken from reference TRBV7-9 and TRBJ2-1, reads DTGVSQNPRHKITKRGQNVTFRCDPISEHNRLYWYRQTLGQGPEFLTYFQNEAQLEKSRLLSDRFSAERPKGSFSTLEIQRTEQGDSAMYLCASSPKIGDRRDEQFFGPGTRLTVL.